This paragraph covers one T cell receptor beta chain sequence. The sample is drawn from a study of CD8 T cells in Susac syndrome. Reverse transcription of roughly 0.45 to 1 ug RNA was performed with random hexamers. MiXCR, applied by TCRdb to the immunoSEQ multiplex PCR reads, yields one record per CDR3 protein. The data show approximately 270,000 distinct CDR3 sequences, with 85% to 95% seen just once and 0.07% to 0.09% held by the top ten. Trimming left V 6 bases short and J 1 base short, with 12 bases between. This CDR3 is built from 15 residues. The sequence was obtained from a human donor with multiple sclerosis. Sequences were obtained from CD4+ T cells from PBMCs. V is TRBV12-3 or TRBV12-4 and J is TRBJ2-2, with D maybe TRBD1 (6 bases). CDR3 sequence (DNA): TGTGCCAGCAGGTTTCAGGGGAGGAACACCGGGGAGCTGTTTTTT. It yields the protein CASRFQGRNTGELFF.